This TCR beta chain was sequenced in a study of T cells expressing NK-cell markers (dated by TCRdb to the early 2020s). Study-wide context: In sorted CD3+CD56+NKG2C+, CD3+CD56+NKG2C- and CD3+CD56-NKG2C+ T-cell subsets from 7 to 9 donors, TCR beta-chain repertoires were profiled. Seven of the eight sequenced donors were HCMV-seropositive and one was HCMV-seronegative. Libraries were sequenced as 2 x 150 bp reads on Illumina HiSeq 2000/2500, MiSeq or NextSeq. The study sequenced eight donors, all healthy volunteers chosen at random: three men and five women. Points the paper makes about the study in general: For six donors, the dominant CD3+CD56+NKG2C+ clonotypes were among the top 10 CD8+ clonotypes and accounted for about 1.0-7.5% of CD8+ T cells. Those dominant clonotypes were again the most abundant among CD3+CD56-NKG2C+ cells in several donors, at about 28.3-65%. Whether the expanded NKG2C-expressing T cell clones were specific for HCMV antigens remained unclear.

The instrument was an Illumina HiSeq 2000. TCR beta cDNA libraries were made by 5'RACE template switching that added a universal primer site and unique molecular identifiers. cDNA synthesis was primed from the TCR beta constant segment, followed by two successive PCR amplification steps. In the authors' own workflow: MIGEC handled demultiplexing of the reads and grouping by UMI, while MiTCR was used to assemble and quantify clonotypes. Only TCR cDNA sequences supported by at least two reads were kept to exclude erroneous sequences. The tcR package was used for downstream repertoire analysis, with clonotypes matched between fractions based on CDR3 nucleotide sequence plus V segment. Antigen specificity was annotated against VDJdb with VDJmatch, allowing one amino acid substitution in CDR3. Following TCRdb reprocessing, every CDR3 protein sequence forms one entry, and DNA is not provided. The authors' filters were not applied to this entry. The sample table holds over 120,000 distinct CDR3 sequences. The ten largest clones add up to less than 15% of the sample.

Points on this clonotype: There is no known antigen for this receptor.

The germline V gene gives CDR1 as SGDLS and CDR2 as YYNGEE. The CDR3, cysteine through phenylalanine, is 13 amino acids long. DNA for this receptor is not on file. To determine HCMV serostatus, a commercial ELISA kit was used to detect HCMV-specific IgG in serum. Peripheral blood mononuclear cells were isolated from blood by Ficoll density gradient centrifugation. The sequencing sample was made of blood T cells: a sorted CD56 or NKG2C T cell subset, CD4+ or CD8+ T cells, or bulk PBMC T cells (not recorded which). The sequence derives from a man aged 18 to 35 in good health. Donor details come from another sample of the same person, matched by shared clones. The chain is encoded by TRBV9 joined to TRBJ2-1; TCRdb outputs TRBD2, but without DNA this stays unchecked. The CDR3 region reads CASRTGEGNEQFF.